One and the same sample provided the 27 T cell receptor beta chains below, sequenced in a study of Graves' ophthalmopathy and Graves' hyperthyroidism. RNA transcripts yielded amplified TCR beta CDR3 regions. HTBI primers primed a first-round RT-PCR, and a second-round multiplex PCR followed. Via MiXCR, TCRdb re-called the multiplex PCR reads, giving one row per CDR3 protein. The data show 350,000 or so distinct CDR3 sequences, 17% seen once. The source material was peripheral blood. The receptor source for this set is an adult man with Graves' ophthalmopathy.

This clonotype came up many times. The CDR3 DNA is TGCGCCAGCAGCCAGGGTCCGGGGGCGCCCACTGAAGCTTTCTTT. Its translation is CASSQGPGAPTEAFF. This chain uses TRBV5-1 with TRBJ1-1, with D tentatively TRBD1 (6 bases). The CDR3 totals 15 residues. From germline, CDR1 is SGHRS and CDR2 YFSETQ. V was cut by 4 bases and J by 4 bases, with 17 bases left in between.

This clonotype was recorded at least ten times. The CDR3 DNA reads TGCAGTGCAAAATTGGACAGTCTGAACACTGAAGCTTTCTTT. Its translation: CSAKLDSLNTEAFF. V and J are TRBV20-1 and TRBJ1-1; possibly TRBD1 for D (6 bases). Germline V lookup: CDR1 DFQATT, CDR2 SNEGSKA (reference sequence). The CDR3 is 14 residues long. V was cut by 6 bases and J by 0 bases, with 14 bases left in between.

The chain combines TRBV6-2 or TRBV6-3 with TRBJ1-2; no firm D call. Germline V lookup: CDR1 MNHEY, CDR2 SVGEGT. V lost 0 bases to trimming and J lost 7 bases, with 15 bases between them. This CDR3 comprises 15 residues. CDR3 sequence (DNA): TGTGCCAGCAGTTACTCGAGTCTGCGTTTCCCTGGCTACACCTTC. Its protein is CASSYSSLRFPGYTF.

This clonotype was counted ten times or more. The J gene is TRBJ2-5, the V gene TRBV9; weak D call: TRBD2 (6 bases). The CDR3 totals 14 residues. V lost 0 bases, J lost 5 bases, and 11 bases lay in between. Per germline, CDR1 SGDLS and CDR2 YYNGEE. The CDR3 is CASSVDLGRETQYF. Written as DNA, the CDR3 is TGTGCCAGCAGCGTAGACCTGGGGAGGGAGACCCAGTACTTC. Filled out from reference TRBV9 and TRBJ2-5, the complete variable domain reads DSGVTQTPKHLITATGQRVTLRCSPRSGDLSVYWYQQSLDQGLQFLIQYYNGEERAKGNILERFSAQQFPDLHSELNLSSLELGDSALYFCASSVDLGRETQYFGPGTRLLVL.

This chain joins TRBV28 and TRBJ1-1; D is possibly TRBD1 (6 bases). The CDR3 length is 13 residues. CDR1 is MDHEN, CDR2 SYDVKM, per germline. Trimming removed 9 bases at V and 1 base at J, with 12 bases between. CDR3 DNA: TGTGCCAGTCGAACAGGGAGGAACACTGAAGCTTTCTTT. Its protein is CASRTGRNTEAFF. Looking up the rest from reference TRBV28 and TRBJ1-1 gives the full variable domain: DVKVTQSSRYLVKRTGEKVFLECVQDMDHENMFWYRQDPGLGLRLIYFSYDVKMKEKGDIPEGYSVSREKKERFSLILESASTNQTSMYLCASRTGRNTEAFFGQGTRLTVV.

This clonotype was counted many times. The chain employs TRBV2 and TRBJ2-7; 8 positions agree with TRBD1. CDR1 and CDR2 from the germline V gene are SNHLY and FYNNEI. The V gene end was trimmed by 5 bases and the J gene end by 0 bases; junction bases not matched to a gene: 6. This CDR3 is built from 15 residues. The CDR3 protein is CASSWDRISSYEQYF. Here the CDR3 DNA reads TGTGCCAGCAGTTGGGACAGGATTAGCTCCTACGAGCAGTACTTC.

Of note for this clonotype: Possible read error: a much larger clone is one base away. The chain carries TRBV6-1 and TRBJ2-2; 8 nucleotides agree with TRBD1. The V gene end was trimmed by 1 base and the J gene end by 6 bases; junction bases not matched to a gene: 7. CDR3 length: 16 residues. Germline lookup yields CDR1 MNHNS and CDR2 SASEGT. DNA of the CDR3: TGTGCCAGCAGTGAAGGGACAGGGATCTGGTCCGGGGAGCTGTTTTTT. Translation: CASSEGTGIWSGELFF.

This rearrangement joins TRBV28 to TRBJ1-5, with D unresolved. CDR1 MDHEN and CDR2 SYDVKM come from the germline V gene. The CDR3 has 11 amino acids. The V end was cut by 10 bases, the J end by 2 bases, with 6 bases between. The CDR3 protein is CATQGNQPQHF. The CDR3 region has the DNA TGTGCCACCCAGGGCAATCAGCCCCAGCATTTT. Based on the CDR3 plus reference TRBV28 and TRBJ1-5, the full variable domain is DVKVTQSSRYLVKRTGEKVFLECVQDMDHENMFWYRQDPGLGLRLIYFSYDVKMKEKGDIPEGYSVSREKKERFSLILESASTNQTSMYLCATQGNQPQHFGDGTRLSIL.

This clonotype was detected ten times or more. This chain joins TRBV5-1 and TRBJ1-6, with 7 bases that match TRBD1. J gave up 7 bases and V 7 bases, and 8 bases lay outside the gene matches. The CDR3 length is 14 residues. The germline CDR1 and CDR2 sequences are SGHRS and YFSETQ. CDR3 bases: TGCGCCAGCCGGACCGGGACAGCAAATTCACCCCTCCACTTT. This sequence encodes CASRTGTANSPLHF.

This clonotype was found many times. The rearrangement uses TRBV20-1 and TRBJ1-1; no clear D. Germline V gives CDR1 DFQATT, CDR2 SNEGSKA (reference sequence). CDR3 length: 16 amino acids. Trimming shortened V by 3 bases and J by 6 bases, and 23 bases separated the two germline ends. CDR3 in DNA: TGCAGTGCTAGTAACCCCCTTAACGGGAAAGTAGCTGAAGCTTTCTTT. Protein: CSASNPLNGKVAEAFF.

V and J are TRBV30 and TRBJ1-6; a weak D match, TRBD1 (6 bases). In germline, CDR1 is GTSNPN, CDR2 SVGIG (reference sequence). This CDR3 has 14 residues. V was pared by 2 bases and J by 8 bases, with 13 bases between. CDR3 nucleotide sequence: TGTGCCTGGAGTCACTCTAGACAGGATTCACCCCTCCACTTT. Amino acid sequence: CAWSHSRQDSPLHF. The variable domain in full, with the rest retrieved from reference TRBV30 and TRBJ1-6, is SQTIHQWPATLVQPVGSPLSLECTVEGTSNPNLYWYRQAAGRGLQLLFYSVGIGQISSEVPQNLSASRPQDRQFILSSKKLLLSDSGFYLCAWSHSRQDSPLHFGNGTRLTVT.

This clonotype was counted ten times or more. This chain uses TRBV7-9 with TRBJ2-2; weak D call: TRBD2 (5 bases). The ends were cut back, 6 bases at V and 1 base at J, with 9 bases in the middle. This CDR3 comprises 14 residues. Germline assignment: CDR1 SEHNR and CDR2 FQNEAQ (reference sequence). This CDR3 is CASREEGNTGELFF. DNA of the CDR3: TGTGCCAGCAGGGAAGAGGGGAACACCGGGGAGCTGTTTTTT.

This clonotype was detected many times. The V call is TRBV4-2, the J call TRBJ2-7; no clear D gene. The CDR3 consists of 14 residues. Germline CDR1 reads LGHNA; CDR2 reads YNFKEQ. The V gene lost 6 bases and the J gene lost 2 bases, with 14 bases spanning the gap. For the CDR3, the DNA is TGTGCCAGCAGATTCTCCGTTACGACCTACGAGCAGTACTTC. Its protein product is CASRFSVTTYEQYF.

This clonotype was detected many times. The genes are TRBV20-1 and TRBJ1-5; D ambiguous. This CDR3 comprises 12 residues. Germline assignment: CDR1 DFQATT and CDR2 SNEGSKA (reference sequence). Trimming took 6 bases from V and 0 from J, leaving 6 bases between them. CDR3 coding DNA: TGCAGTGCCGTATATAGCAATCAGCCCCAGCATTTT. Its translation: CSAVYSNQPQHF.

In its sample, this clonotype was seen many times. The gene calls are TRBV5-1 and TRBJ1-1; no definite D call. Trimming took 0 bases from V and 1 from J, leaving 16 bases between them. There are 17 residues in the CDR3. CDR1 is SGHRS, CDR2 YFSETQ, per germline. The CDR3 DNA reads TGCGCCAGCAGCTTGGCGTCCGTTACAACTTCGAACACTGAAGCTTTCTTT. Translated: CASSLASVTTSNTEAFF.

The CDR3 here is CASSYGDRRSYEQYF. The DNA of the CDR3 is TGTGCCAGCAGCTACGGGGACAGGCGCTCCTACGAGCAGTACTTC. V gene TRBV6-5 combines with J gene TRBJ2-7; 8 bases agree with TRBD1. Germline V gene data show CDR1 as MNHEY and CDR2 as SVGAGI. This CDR3 spans 15 amino acids. J gave up 0 bases and V 6 bases, and 7 bases lay outside the gene matches.

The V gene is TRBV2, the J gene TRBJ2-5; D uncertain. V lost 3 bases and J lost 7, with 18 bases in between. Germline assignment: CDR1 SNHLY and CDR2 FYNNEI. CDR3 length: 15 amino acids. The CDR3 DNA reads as TGTGCCAGCAGTGAGGCTATCTTTGGTGGCGGGACCCAGTACTTC. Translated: CASSEAIFGGGTQYF.

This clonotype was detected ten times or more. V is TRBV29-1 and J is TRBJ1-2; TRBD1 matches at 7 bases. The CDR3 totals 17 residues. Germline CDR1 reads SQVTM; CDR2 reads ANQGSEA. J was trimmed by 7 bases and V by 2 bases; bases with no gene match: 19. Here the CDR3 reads CSVEWRADRDRYSGYTF. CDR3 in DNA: TGCAGCGTTGAATGGAGGGCCGACAGGGATAGGTACTCTGGCTACACCTTC. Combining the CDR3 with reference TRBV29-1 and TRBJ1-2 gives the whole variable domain SAVISQKPSRDICQRGTSLTIQCQVDSQVTMMFWYRQQPGQSLTLIATANQGSEATYESGFVIDKFPISRPNLTFSTLTVSNMSPEDSSIYLCSVEWRADRDRYSGYTFGSGTRLTVV.

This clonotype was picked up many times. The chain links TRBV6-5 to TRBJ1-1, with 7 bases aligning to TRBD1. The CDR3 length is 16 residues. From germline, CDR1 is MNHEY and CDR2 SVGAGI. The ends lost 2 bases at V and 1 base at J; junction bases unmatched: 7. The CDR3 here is CASSYTTGLANTEAFF. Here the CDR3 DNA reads TGTGCCAGCAGTTACACGACAGGGTTGGCGAACACTGAAGCTTTCTTT.

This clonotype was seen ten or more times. The DNA for the CDR3 is TGTGCCTGGAACAGGGGGCTAGGGTACGAGCAGTACTTC. Translated, it gives CAWNRGLGYEQYF. The chain employs TRBV30 and TRBJ2-7; TRBD1 agrees at 9 bases. The trim removed 4 bases at V and 4 bases at J, leaving 5 bases unmatched. The CDR3 contains 13 residues. From germline, CDR1 is GTSNPN and CDR2 SVGIG (reference sequence).

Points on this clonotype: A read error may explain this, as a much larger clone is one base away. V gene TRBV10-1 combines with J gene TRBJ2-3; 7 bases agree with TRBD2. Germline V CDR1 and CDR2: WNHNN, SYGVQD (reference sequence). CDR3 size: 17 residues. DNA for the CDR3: TGCGCCAGCAGTGAAACAGCGGGACTCCGAAGCATAGATACGCAGTATTTT. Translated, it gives CASSETAGLRSIDTQYF.

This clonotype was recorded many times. In DNA form, the CDR3 reads TGTGCCATCAGTTCAGGGGTCGGTGAAGCTTTCTTT. Translated, it gives CAISSGVGEAFF. The V and J genes are TRBV10-3 and TRBJ1-1; tentative D call: TRBD1 (6 bases). V was shortened by 5 bases and J by 7 bases, with 11 bases between the two germline ends. CDR1 and CDR2 from the germline V gene are ENHRY and SYGVKD. This CDR3 has 12 residues.

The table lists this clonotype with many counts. The CDR3 sequence is CASRATPGQTTGELFF. Written as DNA, the CDR3 is TGTGCCAGCAGGGCCACACCGGGACAGACGACCGGGGAGCTGTTTTTT. V is TRBV6-1 and J is TRBJ2-2; 7 bases agree with TRBD1. Losses at the gene ends were 6 bases for V and 5 bases for J; bases not matched to a gene: 12. Germline CDR1 MNHNS, CDR2 SASEGT. The CDR3 extends over 16 amino acids.

CDR3 sequence (DNA): TGTGCCAGCAGTTTGGGCTCCAACACCGGGGAGCTGTTTTTT. Translation gives CASSLGSNTGELFF. The V gene is TRBV12-3 or TRBV12-4, the J gene TRBJ2-2, with D unclear. This CDR3 is built from 14 residues. Trimming removed 3 bases from V and 2 bases from J, with 7 bases in between.

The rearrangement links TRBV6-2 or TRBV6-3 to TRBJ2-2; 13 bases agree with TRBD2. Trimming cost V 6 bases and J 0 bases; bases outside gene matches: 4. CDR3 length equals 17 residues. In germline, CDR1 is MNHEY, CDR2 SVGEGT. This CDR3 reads CASSRTSGGSNTGELFF. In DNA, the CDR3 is TGTGCCAGCAGCCGGACTAGCGGGGGATCGAACACCGGGGAGCTGTTTTTT.

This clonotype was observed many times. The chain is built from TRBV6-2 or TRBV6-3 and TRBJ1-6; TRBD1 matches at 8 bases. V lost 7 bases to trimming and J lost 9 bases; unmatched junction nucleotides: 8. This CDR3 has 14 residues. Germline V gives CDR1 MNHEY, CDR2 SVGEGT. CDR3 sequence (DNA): TGTGCCAGCATCGTCGGACAGGGTCTTTCACCCCTCCACTTT. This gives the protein CASIVGQGLSPLHF.

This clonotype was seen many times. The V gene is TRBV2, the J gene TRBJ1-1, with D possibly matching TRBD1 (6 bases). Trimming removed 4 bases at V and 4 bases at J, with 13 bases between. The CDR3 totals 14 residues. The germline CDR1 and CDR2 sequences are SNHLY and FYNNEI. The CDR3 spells CASSGLGHGTEAFF. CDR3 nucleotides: TGTGCCAGCAGTGGTCTGGGACACGGCACTGAAGCTTTCTTT.